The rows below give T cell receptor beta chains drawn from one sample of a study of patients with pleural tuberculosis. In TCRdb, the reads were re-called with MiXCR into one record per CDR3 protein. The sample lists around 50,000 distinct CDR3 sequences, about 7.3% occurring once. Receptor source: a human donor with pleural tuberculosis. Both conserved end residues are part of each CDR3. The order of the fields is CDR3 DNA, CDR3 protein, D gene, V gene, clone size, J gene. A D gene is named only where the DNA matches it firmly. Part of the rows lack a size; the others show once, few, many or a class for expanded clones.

TGTGCCACCAGTGATTCGACAGGGGGCCAGCCCCAGCATTTT | CATSDSTGGQPQHF | TRBD1 | TRBV24-1 | many | TRBJ1-5
TGTGCCAGCAGTTACTCTCAGGGGTACACTGAAGCTTTCTTT | CASSYSQGYTEAFF | NA | TRBV6-2/TRBV6-3 | many | TRBJ1-1
TGTGCCAGCAGCTTCCCTGATGCCCCTGTCTACGAGCAGTACTTC | CASSFPDAPVYEQYF | NA | TRBV11-2 | many | TRBJ2-7
TGCGCCAGCAGCCAAGGTACGGACTATGAAAAACTGTTTTTT | CASSQGTDYEKLFF | NA | TRBV4-1 | many | TRBJ1-4
TGTGCCAGCTCATCCGGTCGTAATGAAAAACTGTTTTTT | CASSSGRNEKLFF | NA | TRBV18 | many | TRBJ1-4
TGTGCCAGCAGTCTCATCAGGGTAGCAGGCACTGAAGCTTTCTTT | CASSLIRVAGTEAFF | NA | TRBV6-1 | many | TRBJ1-1
TGTGCCAGCAGTGCCCGGGCAAGGGATCAGCCCCAGCATTTT | CASSARARDQPQHF | NA | TRBV6-4 | many | TRBJ1-5
TGTGCCAGAAGCGTCAGGGAGCTGAACACTGAAGCTTTCTTT | CARSVRELNTEAFF | NA | TRBV11-1 | NA | TRBJ1-1
TGCAGTGCTAGAGATGGGGGGGGTAGCGAAAAACTGTTTTTT | CSARDGGGSEKLFF | NA | TRBV20-1 | many | TRBJ1-4
TGTGCCAGCAGTTTAGCGGGAACCCAAGAGACCCAGTACTTC | CASSLAGTQETQYF | NA | TRBV12-3/TRBV12-4 | few | TRBJ2-5
TGCAGTGCTAGAGGGCTTGAAGGGGACCTTACCTACGAGCAGTACTTC | CSARGLEGDLTYEQYF | NA | TRBV20-1 | many | TRBJ2-7
TGTGCCAGCAGTCGGGACAGGGGCTACACTGAAGCTTTCTTT | CASSRDRGYTEAFF | TRBD1 | TRBV28 | many | TRBJ1-1
TGTGCCAGCACCCCCGCACTGCAAGAGACCCAGTACTTC | CASTPALQETQYF | NA | TRBV12-3/TRBV12-4 | many | TRBJ2-5
TGCAGCGCCCAACTAGCGGGACGCACAGATACGCAGTATTTT | CSAQLAGRTDTQYF | TRBD2 | TRBV29-1 | NA | TRBJ2-3
TGCAGTGCTAGAGTGCCGGGAGTGACGTGGAATGAGCAGTTCTTC | CSARVPGVTWNEQFF | NA | TRBV20-1 | many | TRBJ2-1
TGTGCCAGTCGAACTAGCGGGAACACCGGGGAGCTGTTTTTT | CASRTSGNTGELFF | TRBD2 | TRBV19 | NA | TRBJ2-2